This T cell receptor beta chain was documented in a study of blood T cell repertoires in COVID-19 (dated by TCRdb to 2018 to 2021). Looking at the study overall: The collaborator samples originated in the United States, Italy and Spain and spanned the acute and convalescent phases of COVID-19. The material from the prospective study consisted of cDNA or gDNA derived from T cells, B-cell-depleted T cells, or PBMCs. The dataset comprised deeply sampled blood TCRbeta repertoires from subjects exposed to, actively infected with, or recovered from COVID-19. A freely available public database, intended as a resource for researchers studying the immune response to SARS-CoV-2, is where the repertoires were released. The samples were drawn from the first 160 participants of the ongoing ImmuneRACE study and from 1,254 subjects provided by 6 global collaborators. The sample metadata nearly always contained a de-identified subject ID, COVID-19 status, age in years and sex. Where HLA class I and class II types were available, the types were taken from metadata supplied by the sample provider, not from assay-based typing. The research as a whole found: The quantity of clinical and demographic metadata differed by source and by participant and was supplied without curation.

TCRbeta CDR3 regions were amplified from genomic DNA using the immunoSEQ Assay, a bias-controlled multiplex PCR. Per the original workflow: Nucleated cell counts per sample were estimated from amplification of reference gene primers within the assay. To quantify the absolute abundance of each unique TCRbeta CDR3 rearrangement, sequence reads were collapsed and filtered. For each sample, productive Simpson clonality was calculated as the square root of Simpson's diversity index over productive rearrangements. TCRdb mirrors the immuneACCESS table, restricted to in-frame sequences. Some clones are absent from its copies; in checked studies, under half trace to an unresolved V gene, and the reason for the others is unknown. V, J and clone size derive from that table, while D and trimming were established from the DNA sequence. The sample table holds roughly 250,000 clones, of which approximately 81% were seen once. The ten largest account for 2.5% to 3.5% of the sample.

The collaborating institutions used their own protocols to collect whole blood in K2EDTA tubes. For TCRbeta analysis, collaborator samples were shipped as frozen whole blood, as isolated PBMCs, or as DNA extracted from either sample type. As regards this clone: Its antigen is unknown. No clone much larger than this one lies a single base away; base qualities are absent.

From the cysteine through the phenylalanine, the CDR3 covers 15 amino acids. Solely the CDR3 DNA is kept, with 45 bases framed from the first base. The germline V gene (reference sequence) yields LNHDA for CDR1 and SQIVND for CDR2. The trim is 5 bases for V and 0 bases for J, with a gap of 10 bases between the germline ends. The V and J genes are TRBV19 and TRBJ2-2; D gene: possibly TRBD1, on 6 matching bases. This TCR came from a woman aged 55-75 years with active or convalescent COVID-19. The sample was peripheral blood. The CDR3 amino acid sequence is: CASSAQGPNTGELFF. The DNA sequence follows: TGTGCCAGTAGTGCCCAGGGGCCGAACACCGGGGAGCTGTTTTTT.